What follows are 26 T cell receptor beta chains derived from one specimen sequenced in a study of T cells in Graves' hyperthyroidism and ophthalmopathy. Amplified TCR beta CDR3 regions came from RNA transcripts. First-round RT-PCR of the TCR CDR3 relied on the HTBI primer set. From the multiplex PCR reads, TCRdb called clonotypes with MiXCR, one entry per CDR3 protein. The sample contains 90,000 to 120,000 distinct CDR3 sequences, approximately 15% of which appear only once. Sequenced material: blood. Receptors originate from a woman between 50 and 59 years old with Graves' hyperthyroidism.

There are many counts of this clonotype. The gene calls are TRBV5-1 and TRBJ2-1; 8 nucleotides agree with TRBD2. Germline V gives CDR1 SGHRS, CDR2 YFSETQ. V lost 7 bases and J lost 0; bases outside the gene matches: 3. The CDR3 extends over 14 amino acids. Here the CDR3 reads CASREGSSYNEQFF. The CDR3 DNA reads as TGCGCCAGCCGGGAGGGAAGCTCCTACAATGAGCAGTTCTTC.

This clonotype was observed many times. This chain connects TRBV20-1 to TRBJ2-1; possibly TRBD1 or TRBD2 for D (5 bases each). The CDR3 is 12 residues long. Germline values: CDR1 DFQATT, CDR2 SNEGSKA (reference sequence). V shed 8 bases and J shed 8 bases, with 16 bases lying between them. CDR3 protein: CSSPARDDEQFF. CDR3 DNA sequence: TGCAGTTCTCCAGCCCGGGACGATGAGCAGTTCTTC.

This clonotype was seen at least ten times. The J gene is TRBJ2-1, the V gene TRBV27; 14 nucleotides match TRBD2. CDR1 MNHEY and CDR2 SMNVEV come from the germline V gene (reference sequence). After removal of 1 base from V and 6 bases from J, the junction contained 8 bases not matched to a gene. CDR3 length: 18 amino acids. The CDR3 DNA reads TGTGCCAGCAGTTTATTGCGACTAGCGGGAGGGCCGAGCAATGAGCAGTTCTTC. This codes for CASSLLRLAGGPSNEQFF.

This clonotype was recorded many times. CDR3 sequence (DNA): TGTGCCAGCAGTACTAGCGGGAGTGAATCCTACGAGCAGTACGTC. Amino acids: CASSTSGSESYEQYV. This chain connects TRBV28 to TRBJ2-7; 11 bases match TRBD2. From germline, CDR1 is MDHEN and CDR2 SYDVKM. J gave up 1 base and V 5 bases, and 4 bases lay outside the gene matches. The CDR3 length is 15 residues.

V usage is TRBV11-2 and J usage is TRBJ2-4, with D perhaps TRBD2 (5 bases). Germline assignment: CDR1 SGHAT and CDR2 FQNNGV. V lost 5 bases and J 3 bases, leaving 17 bases between the germline ends. The CDR3 extends over 16 amino acids. The CDR3 here is CASSPGLPSIKNIQYF. Written as DNA, the CDR3 is TGTGCCAGCAGCCCCGGACTCCCGTCGATCAAAAACATTCAGTACTTC.

This clonotype has at least ten counts. The rearrangement links TRBV28 to TRBJ2-7, with TRBD2 identical over 9 bases. CDR3 length: 16 residues. Germline-derived CDR1 and CDR2 are MDHEN and SYDVKM. V lost 2 bases and J lost 0; bases outside the gene matches: 5. The chain's CDR3 is CASSLGGGRASYEQYV. The CDR3 coding sequence is TGTGCCAGCAGTTTAGGGGGCGGGAGGGCCTCCTACGAGCAGTACGTC.

At least ten counts were recorded for this clonotype. CDR3 sequence: CASSLAGVNRAEQFF. As DNA, the CDR3 is TGTGCCAGCAGCTTAGCGGGAGTGAATCGTGCTGAGCAGTTCTTC. The chain uses TRBV7-9 and TRBJ2-1, with D tentatively TRBD2 (5 bases). The V end was cut by 0 bases, the J end by 9 bases, with 15 bases between. CDR1 SEHNR and CDR2 FQNEAQ come from the germline V gene (reference sequence). This CDR3 contains 15 residues. Supplemented by reference TRBV7-9 and TRBJ2-1, the full variable domain reads DTGVSQNPRHKITKRGQNVTFRCDPISEHNRLYWYRQTLGQGPEFLTYFQNEAQLEKSRLLSDRFSAERPKGSFSTLEIQRTEQGDSAMYLCASSLAGVNRAEQFFGPGTRLTVL.

This clonotype was observed a few times. The chain is built from TRBV6-5 and TRBJ2-7, with D uncertain. The germline CDR1 and CDR2 sequences are MNHEY and SVGAGI. The CDR3 totals 15 residues. V was trimmed by 0 bases and J by 5 bases, leaving 14 bases between them. CDR3: CASSYSNPGGHEQYF. CDR3 sequence (DNA): TGTGCCAGCAGTTACTCGAATCCGGGCGGCCACGAGCAGTACTTC.

Many counts were recorded for this clonotype. The V and J genes are TRBV20-1 and TRBJ1-2; the match to TRBD1 covers 9 bases. The CDR3 has 13 amino acids. V was clipped by 2 bases and J by 8 bases; unmatched bases: 6. Germline V CDR1 and CDR2: DFQATT, SNEGSKA (reference sequence). The CDR3 loop is CSARMGQGGGYTF. The CDR3 bases are TGCAGTGCTAGAATGGGACAGGGAGGCGGCTACACCTTC.

This clonotype has a count of ten or more. The chain links TRBV7-8 to TRBJ2-5; TRBD1 matches 7 bases. The ends lost 3 bases at V and 2 bases at J; junction bases unmatched: 9. The CDR3 covers 16 residues. Germline CDR1 is SGHVS and CDR2 is FQNEAQ. CDR3 residues: CASSFQTTGFQETQYF. The CDR3, as DNA: TGTGCCAGCAGCTTTCAAACGACAGGGTTTCAAGAGACCCAGTACTTC.

About this clonotype itself: A much larger clone sits a single nucleotide away, making a read error possible. V and J are TRBV6-1 and TRBJ2-2; a weak D match, TRBD2 (5 bases). This CDR3 comprises 16 residues. Germline loops: CDR1 MNHNS, CDR2 SASEGT. The CDR3 coding sequence is TGTGCCAGCAGTCCCCGGTTGGCCACGAACACCGGGGAGCTGGTTTTT. Amino acid sequence: CASSPRLATNTGELVF.

At least ten counts were recorded for this clonotype. The CDR3 bases are TGTGCCAGCTCAAACGACGGAGACAATCAGCCCCAGCATTTT. Residues: CASSNDGDNQPQHF. J is TRBJ1-5 and V is TRBV18; D remains unclear. The V end lost 5 bases, the J end lost 3 bases, and 11 bases lay between the germline ends. The CDR3 loop spans 14 amino acids. CDR1 and CDR2 (germline): KGHSH, LQKENI.

This clonotype was counted at least ten times. The chain is built from TRBV6-1 and TRBJ2-6; D possibly uses TRBD1 or TRBD2 (5 bases each). The germline CDR1 and CDR2 sequences are MNHNS and SASEGT. There are 14 residues in the CDR3. V lost 7 bases, J lost 2 bases, and 9 bases lay in between. The CDR3 coding sequence is TGTGCCAGCACCAGGGACCCTGGGGCCAACGTCCTGACTTTC. Its translation is CASTRDPGANVLTF.

The V gene is TRBV20-1, the J gene TRBJ2-3; perhaps TRBD2 as D (6 bases). Germline-derived CDR1 and CDR2 are DFQATT and SNEGSKA (reference sequence). V shed 5 bases and J shed 2 bases, with 17 bases lying between them. The CDR3 runs to 15 residues. The CDR3 bases are TGCAGTGCTCGGGATCCGGGACTGCTCACAGATACGCAGTATTTT. The encoded protein is CSARDPGLLTDTQYF.

This clonotype has a handful of counts. V usage is TRBV6-1 and J usage is TRBJ2-7; D unresolved. Trimming left V 7 bases short and J 2 bases short, with 12 bases between. Germline CDR1 is MNHNS and CDR2 is SASEGT. The CDR3 has 13 residues. In nucleotides, the CDR3 is TGTGCCAGCATAGAAGACGAGACCTACGAGCAGTACTTC. Amino acid sequence: CASIEDETYEQYF.

The sample holds many counts of this clonotype. The gene calls are TRBV28 and TRBJ2-6; D not certain. This CDR3 contains 19 residues. Germline V gives CDR1 MDHEN, CDR2 SYDVKM. V was trimmed by 4 bases and J by 2 bases, leaving 21 bases between them. CDR3 region: CASSSPMATGRPGANVLTF. The CDR3 DNA reads as TGTGCCAGCAGTTCCCCGATGGCGACTGGGCGGCCTGGGGCCAACGTCCTGACTTTC.

This clonotype occurred many times. The chain carries TRBV5-6 and TRBJ2-7; D unclear. Germline V gene sequence: CDR1 SGHDT, CDR2 YYEEEE. V lost 0 bases and J lost 2, with 12 bases in between. This CDR3 contains 15 residues. This CDR3 reads CASSLDRTETYEQYF. Here the CDR3 DNA reads TGTGCCAGCAGCTTGGACAGAACAGAAACCTACGAGCAGTACTTC.

This clonotype was detected ten times or more. This rearrangement joins TRBV20-1 to TRBJ2-7; no firm D call. Trimming pared 8 bases from V and 1 base from J, leaving 12 bases between. The germline gives CDR1 DFQATT, CDR2 SNEGSKA (reference sequence). The CDR3 is 12 amino acids. The CDR3 reads CSIREQSYEQYF. The CDR3 bases are TGCAGTATACGCGAGCAGTCCTACGAGCAGTACTTC.

The table lists this clonotype with many counts. The V gene is TRBV20-1, the J gene TRBJ2-7; 7 bases agree with TRBD1. Germline V gene lookup returns CDR1 DFQATT and CDR2 SNEGSKA (reference sequence). The V gene end was trimmed by 0 bases and the J gene end by 2 bases; junction bases not matched to a gene: 7. The CDR3 sequence is 15 residues long. CDR3 in DNA: TGCAGTGCTAGAGATCAGAAGGGGGCTACCTACGAGCAGTACTTC. It translates to CSARDQKGATYEQYF.

The V call is TRBV2, the J call TRBJ1-5, with D perhaps TRBD1 (6 bases). Per germline, CDR1 SNHLY and CDR2 FYNNEI. The CDR3 has 14 residues. The V and J ends lost 4 bases and 11 bases respectively, with 18 bases between them. The CDR3 sequence is CASSGLTARTAQHF. The CDR3 DNA follows: TGTGCCAGCAGTGGCCTGACGGCCAGGACAGCCCAGCATTTT. Full variable domain (outside the CDR3, taken from reference TRBV2 and TRBJ1-5): EPEVTQTPSHQVTQMGQEVILRCVPISNHLYFYWYRQILGQKVEFLVSFYNNEISEKSEIFDDQFSVERPDGSNFTLKIRSTKLEDSAMYFCASSGLTARTAQHFGDGTRLSIL.

Ten or more counts support this clonotype. V usage is TRBV11-3 and J usage is TRBJ2-5; TRBD2 might be the D (6 bases). The germline V gene encodes CDR1 SGHNT and CDR2 YENEEA. CDR3 length: 16 residues. Trimming stripped 1 base from V and 3 bases from J, with 15 bases between. The CDR3 here is CASSLAYGTGEETQYF. CDR3 sequence (DNA): TGTGCCAGCAGCTTAGCATACGGGACGGGGGAAGAGACCCAGTACTTC.

This clonotype appeared many times. This chain uses TRBV2 with TRBJ2-1, with 7 bases that match TRBD2. The CDR3 runs to 14 residues. The ends lost 7 bases at V and 0 bases at J; junction bases unmatched: 3. The germline V gene has CDR1 SNHLY and CDR2 FYNNEI. The DNA for the CDR3 is TGTGCCAGCAAAGCGGGAAGCTCCTACAATGAGCAGTTCTTC. Translation: CASKAGSSYNEQFF.

This clonotype came up many times. The chain links TRBV28 to TRBJ1-1; 7 bases match TRBD1. Germline CDR1 is MDHEN and CDR2 is SYDVKM. J was trimmed by 0 bases and V by 5 bases; bases with no gene match: 9. There are 16 residues in the CDR3. The CDR3 spells CASSPRQGWLNTEAFF. CDR3 coding DNA: TGTGCCAGCAGTCCACGACAGGGCTGGTTGAACACTGAAGCTTTCTTT.

The chain joins TRBV11-1 to TRBJ2-5, with D perhaps TRBD1 (6 bases). Germline loops: CDR1 SGHAT, CDR2 FQDESV (reference sequence). This CDR3 is 13 amino acids long. With 2 bases removed from V and 5 bases from J, the gap between germline ends came to 9 bases. CDR3 coding DNA: TGTGCCAGCAGCTTAATACAGGGCGAGACCCAGTACTTC. Protein: CASSLIQGETQYF.

This clonotype was counted at least ten times. The V gene is TRBV6-1, the J gene TRBJ1-2; D gene ambiguous. V lost 1 base and J lost 2, with 11 bases in between. The CDR3 totals 15 residues. Germline lookup yields CDR1 MNHNS and CDR2 SASEGT. DNA of the CDR3: TGTGCCAGCAGTGAAGTGCTTACGGCAAACTATGGCTACACCTTC. Translation: CASSEVLTANYGYTF.

In this sample, this clonotype turned up many times. The chain is built from TRBV29-1 and TRBJ2-1; TRBD2 matches 11 bases. The V gene's germline CDR1 is SQVTM and CDR2 ANQGSEA. The V and J ends lost 5 bases and 15 bases, in that order; junction bases with no gene match: 9. This CDR3 spans 12 amino acids. In DNA form, the CDR3 reads TGCAGCGTTCCGGAACTAGCGGGAGCGTTGTTCTTC. This sequence encodes CSVPELAGALFF.